The entry that follows covers one T cell receptor beta chain sequence. Antigen: not known. A universal primer site arose from template switching, and cDNA bore unique molecular identifiers. Via MiXCR, TCRdb re-called the 5' RACE reads, giving one row per CDR3 protein. The sample consists of 400,000 or so distinct CDR3 sequences, approximately 8.8% of them appearing once. The data derive from a study of identical twins. Notes on the study in general: For monozygotic twins, models underestimated out-of-frame TCR alpha sharing.

V lost 3 bases and J lost 2; bases outside the gene matches: 6. CDR3 length: 16 residues. Germline CDR1 is SNHLY and CDR2 is FYNNEI. The sequencing sample was made of naive T cells sorted from blood. The chain combines TRBV2 with TRBJ2-5; TRBD1 matches 10 bases. The TCR was taken from a woman in her forties or fifties in good health. CDR3 sequence reads: CASSDGGQGLQETQYF. CDR3 bases: TGTGCCAGCAGTGACGGGGGACAGGGGCTTCAAGAGACCCAGTACTTC.